This entry describes one TCR beta chain. The antigen is undetermined. From around 0.4 ug of RNA, a library with molecular barcoded alpha/delta and beta/gamma adaptors was made. TCRdb redid the calling of the reads with MiXCR, one entry per CDR3 protein. The sample has under 80,000 distinct CDR3 sequences, roughly 19% seen once; the top ten hold roughly an eighth. This specimen belongs to a study of read filtering for tumor transcriptome and immune sequencing. Study-wide context: The cohort had over 16 men and roughly 13 women aged roughly 47 to 85, mean about 66 years. Whole-transcriptome libraries were prepared after DNase treatment. Study outcomes and limitations: Correlation between methods rose after single-read clonotypes were removed. Compared with RNA-seq, IR-seq gave much higher clonotype depth and reliability.

The source is a donor aged 40 or over with multiple myeloma. The sample was a population of CD138-negative cells sorted from bone marrow.

This CDR3 is CATGEEPYNEQFF. The CDR3 DNA reads TGTGCCACGGGGGAGGAACCCTACAATGAGCAGTTCTTC. The chain joins TRBV11-3 to TRBJ2-1; possible D gene TRBD2, 6 bases. The CDR3 totals 13 residues. Germline V gene lookup returns CDR1 SGHNT and CDR2 YENEEA. The germline V and J ends were trimmed by 10 bases and 2 bases, with 12 bases remaining between them.